This TCR beta chain was identified during a study of tumor-infiltrating lymphocytes in primary liver carcinoma. Including both end residues, the CDR3 is 17 amino acids long. The germline gives CDR1 MNHEY, CDR2 SVGAGI. Note on this clonotype: The DNA is left out, because the CDR3 cannot be placed on it with certainty; the CDR3 is given as TCRdb lists it.

TCR beta cDNA was reverse-transcribed from approximately 0.45 ug of total RNA. The reaction used a constant-region primer and ProtoScript II reverse transcriptase. ARM-PCR was slightly modified, and three nested multiplex PCR rounds with it gave rise to the TCR beta libraries. TRBV1-TRBV30 forward primers paired with a C-beta reverse primer drove the first two PCR rounds, about 11 cycles each. TCRdb recomputed calls from the multiplex PCR reads with MiXCR, one row per CDR3 protein. The sample lists approximately 190,000 distinct CDR3 sequences, 70% to 90% occurring once. The study co-extracted DNA and RNA from 20-30 mg of unsorted bulk tissue.

Sequenced: tumor tissue from primary liver carcinoma. This receptor was identified in a man aged 35 to 55 with primary liver carcinoma and hepatitis B virus infection. The chain combines TRBV6-5 with TRBJ1-6. The CDR3 spells CASSSVGRGSHNSPLQF.